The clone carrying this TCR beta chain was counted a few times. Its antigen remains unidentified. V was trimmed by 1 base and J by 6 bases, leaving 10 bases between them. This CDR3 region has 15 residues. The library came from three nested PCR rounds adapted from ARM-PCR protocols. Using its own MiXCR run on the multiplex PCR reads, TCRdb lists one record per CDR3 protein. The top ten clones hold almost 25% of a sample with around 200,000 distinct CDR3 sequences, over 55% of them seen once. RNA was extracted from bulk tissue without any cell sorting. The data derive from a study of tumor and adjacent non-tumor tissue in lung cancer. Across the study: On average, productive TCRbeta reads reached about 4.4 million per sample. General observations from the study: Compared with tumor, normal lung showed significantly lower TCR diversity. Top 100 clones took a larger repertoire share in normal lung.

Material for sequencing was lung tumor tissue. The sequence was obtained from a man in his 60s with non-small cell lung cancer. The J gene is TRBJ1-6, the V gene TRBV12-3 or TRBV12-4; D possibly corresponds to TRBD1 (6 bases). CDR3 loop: CASSLVGTINSPLHF. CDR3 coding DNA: TGTGCCAGCAGTTTAGTTGGGACAATTAATTCACCCCTCCACTTT.